This T cell receptor beta chain was sequenced during a study of vaccination and CD4 T cells after COVID-19. Study-level background: With a range of 35 to 161, the median interval from diagnosis to drawing post-COVID samples was roughly 91 days.

The V gene's germline CDR1 is ENHRY and CDR2 SYGVKD. The CDR3 is made up of 14 amino acids. With 6 bases removed from V and 4 bases from J, the gap between germline ends came to 13 bases. TCRdb itself ran the PCR reads through MiXCR, one entry per CDR3 protein. This sample has 25,000 or so distinct CDR3 sequences, with around 50% found just once. This clonotype originated in a human donor who had recovered from COVID-19. J is TRBJ1-5 and V is TRBV10-3, with D hard to call. The sample was CD4+ T cells from blood, taken before SARS-CoV-2 vaccination. CDR3 amino acids: CAIRGSPGNQPQHF. CDR3 sequence (DNA): TGTGCCATCAGGGGGTCTCCTGGGAATCAGCCCCAGCATTTT.